This T cell receptor beta chain comes out of a study of blood T cell repertoires in COVID-19. For the study at large: The samples span acute and convalescent COVID-19 from the United States, Italy and Spain. PBMCs, B-cell-depleted T cells, or T cells provided the cDNA or gDNA that made up the material.

Ages ranged from about 18 to 89 years, with residence in about 23 US areas. Germline values: CDR1 SGHVS, CDR2 FNYEAQ. The CDR3 is made up of 15 amino acids. Germline trimming cut 5 bases from V and 1 base from J; bases unmatched to any gene: 7. The authors' processing: Estimation of nucleated cell counts was performed using reference gene primer amplification. Produced via immunoSEQ multiplex PCR; TCRdb's table is partial and in-frame only. The V and J calls and the clone size are those of that table, but D and trimming were determined from the DNA. The sample has approximately 360,000 clones, around 87% seen once.

The genes are TRBV7-6 and TRBJ1-1; 7 positions match TRBD1. The sequencing input was PBMCs or T cells enriched from blood (not recorded which). The sequence was obtained from a man aged 35 to 55 in a cohort exposed to, infected with or recovered from COVID-19 (not recorded which). The CDR3 DNA sequence: TGTGCCAGCAGCCAGCAACAGGGGCGGAACACTGAAGCTTTCTTT. This translates into CASSQQQGRNTEAFF.